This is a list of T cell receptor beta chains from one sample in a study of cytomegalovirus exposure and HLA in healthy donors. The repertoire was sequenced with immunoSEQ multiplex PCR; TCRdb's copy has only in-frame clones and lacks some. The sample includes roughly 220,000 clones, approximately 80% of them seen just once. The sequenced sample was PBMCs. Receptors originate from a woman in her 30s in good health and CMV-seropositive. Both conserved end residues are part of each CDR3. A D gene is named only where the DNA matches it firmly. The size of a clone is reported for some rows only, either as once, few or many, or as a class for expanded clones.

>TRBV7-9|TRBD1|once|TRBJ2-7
TGTGCCAGCAGCTTAGAGGGGGACAGCTCCGAGCAGTACTTC
CASSLEGDSSEQYF
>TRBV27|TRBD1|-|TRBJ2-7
TGTGCCAGCAGTACAGGGGGTTACGAGCAGTACTTC
CASSTGGYEQYF
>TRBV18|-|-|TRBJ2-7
TGTGCCAGCTCACGGCAGGGGAGCGAGCAGTACTTC
CASSRQGSEQYF
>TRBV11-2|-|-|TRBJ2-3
TGTGCCAGCAGCTTATACACCGGAACAGATACGCAGTATTTT
CASSLYTGTDTQYF
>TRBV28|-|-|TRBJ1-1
TGTGCCAGCAGTTACGGGTCTGAAGCTTTCTTT
CASSYGSEAFF
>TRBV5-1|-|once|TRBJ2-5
TGCGCCAGCAGCGTACAGGAGGGTCGGCAAGAGACCCAGTACTTC
CASSVQEGRQETQYF
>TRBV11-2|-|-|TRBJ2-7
TGTGCCAGCAGCTTAGATGCAGGGCCCGAGCAGTACTTC
CASSLDAGPEQYF
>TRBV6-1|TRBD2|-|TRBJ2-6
TGTGCCAGCAGTGTGAGAGCGGGAGAAACTGGGGCCAACGTCCTGACTTTC
CASSVRAGETGANVLTF
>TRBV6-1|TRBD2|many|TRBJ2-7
TGTGCCAGCAGTGAAGTAACTAGCGGGAGCTACGAGCAGTACTTC
CASSEVTSGSYEQYF
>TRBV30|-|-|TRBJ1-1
TGTGCCTGGAGTGTACTCAGGACTGACTCTGAAGCTTTCTTT
CAWSVLRTDSEAFF
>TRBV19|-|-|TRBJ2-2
TGTGCCAGTAGTATAGCGGGCCAGAGCACCGGGGAGCTGTTTTTT
CASSIAGQSTGELFF
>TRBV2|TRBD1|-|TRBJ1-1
TGTGCCAGCCGGGACAGGGGGCGCGGGGATATACTCTTCTTT
CASRDRGRGDILFF
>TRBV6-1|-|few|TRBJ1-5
TGTGCCAGCAACACCGGGACACTTAATCAGCCCCAGCATTTT
CASNTGTLNQPQHF
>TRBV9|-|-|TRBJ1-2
TGTGCCAGCAGCGTAGTCGACAACTATGGCTACACCTTC
CASSVVDNYGYTF
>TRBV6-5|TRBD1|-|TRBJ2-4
TGTGCCAGCAGTCTGGGACAGGAAAACATTCAGTACTTC
CASSLGQENIQYF
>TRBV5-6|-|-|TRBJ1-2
TGTGCCAGCAGCCGCGAAGCATACTATGGCTACACCTTC
CASSREAYYGYTF
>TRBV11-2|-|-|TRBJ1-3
TGTGCCAGCAGCTCTTCCTTCGACTCGAACACCATATATTTT
CASSSSFDSNTIYF
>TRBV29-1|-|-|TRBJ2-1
TGCAGCGTTGAAAATTTGGCAGGGGACAATGAGCAGTTCTTC
CSVENLAGDNEQFF
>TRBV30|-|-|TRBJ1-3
TGTGCCTGGAGTGGACTGAACTCTGGAAACACCATATATTTT
CAWSGLNSGNTIYF
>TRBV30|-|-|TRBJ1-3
TGTGCCTGGAGTCCCACACCGTCACAGGGAGCTGGAAACACCATATATTTT
CAWSPTPSQGAGNTIYF
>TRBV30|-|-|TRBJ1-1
TGTGCCTCCGGACTCGGCACTATGAACACTGAAGCTTTCTTT
CASGLGTMNTEAFF
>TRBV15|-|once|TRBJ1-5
TGTGCCACCAGCAGAGATTTTAGCTATCAGCCCCAGCATTTT
CATSRDFSYQPQHF
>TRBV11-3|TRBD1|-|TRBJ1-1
TGTGCCAGCAGCTCAGGGACAGAGAACACTGAAGCTTTCTTT
CASSSGTENTEAFF
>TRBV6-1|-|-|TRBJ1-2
TGTGCCAGCAGGGCGGGACAAAGATATGGCTACACCTTC
CASRAGQRYGYTF
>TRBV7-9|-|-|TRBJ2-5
TGTGCCAGCAGCTTTCCTGGAAATCAAGAGACCCAGTACTTC
CASSFPGNQETQYF
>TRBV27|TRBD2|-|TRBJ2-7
TGTGCCAGCCTCTTTTCCGGGACTAGCGGGGGGAGGGACGAGCAGTACTTC
CASLFSGTSGGRDEQYF
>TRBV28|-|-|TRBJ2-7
TGTGCCAGCGGGAGCGGAGGACTCTACGAGCAGTACTTC
CASGSGGLYEQYF
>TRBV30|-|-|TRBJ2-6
TGTGCCTGGACCTACGGGGGAACTGGGGCCAACGTCCTGACTTTC
CAWTYGGTGANVLTF
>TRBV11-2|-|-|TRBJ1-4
TGTGCCAGCAGCCCAGCAGTAGATGAAAAACTGTTTTTT
CASSPAVDEKLFF
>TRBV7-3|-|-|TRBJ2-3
TGTGCCAGCAGCTTAAGGGCCGGGACCACAGATACGCAGTATTTT
CASSLRAGTTDTQYF
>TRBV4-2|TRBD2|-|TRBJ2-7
TGTGCCAGCAGCCTGAGACTAGCGGGAATGTACGAGCAGTACTTC
CASSLRLAGMYEQYF